This T cell receptor beta chain was found in a study of T cell repertoires in ileal Crohn's disease. The CDR3 totals 12 residues. CDR1 and CDR2 (germline): MNHEY, SMNVEV (reference sequence). V lost 4 bases and J lost 2, with 5 bases in between. TCRdb keeps only in-frame clones here, not all; method: immunoSEQ multiplex PCR. This table holds roughly 16,000 clones, approximately 70% found once. Described time point: neoterminal ileum biopsy at postoperative endoscopy, about 6 months after surgery. The receptor comes from an adult with Crohn's disease. This chain links TRBV27 with TRBJ1-2; D not certain. Sequencing was performed on ileal tissue. The CDR3 DNA sequence: TGTGCCAGCAGTTCCCCGAACTATGGCTACACCTTC. Encoded protein: CASSSPNYGYTF.